This entry describes one TCR beta chain. This clonotype was picked up many times. Its specific antigen is unknown. One base away there is no much larger clone; base qualities are not given. A patient counted as having stable Graves' hyperthyroidism if no progression to ophthalmopathy occurred over 18 months of follow-up. Hyperthyroidism patients were aged 18 to 65 years and newly diagnosed, with disease duration of less than 2 months. Patients with uncontrolled infections, other autoimmune diseases, pregnancy or lactation were excluded. Clinical symptoms, serum thyroxine and TRAb, thyroid ultrasound, and orbital computed tomography formed the basis for the diagnoses. Ficoll-Paque density gradient centrifugation was used to isolate PBMCs from approximately 10 ml of fresh peripheral blood. Total RNA was extracted using Trizol reagent, and RNA quality was assessed on an Agilent 2100 Bioanalyzer. The source of the sample is a study of T cells in Graves' hyperthyroidism and ophthalmopathy (dated by TCRdb to about 2019). In terms of the full investigation: Peripheral blood samples were taken at the time of initial diagnosis, prior to any treatment. To identify TCR V-J signatures that set the groups apart, the researchers used a discovery cohort of more than 95 patients, made up of approximately 43 with Graves' ophthalmopathy and 57 with stable Graves' hyperthyroidism. Whether ophthalmopathy could be predicted prospectively was tested in an independent validation cohort made up of 18 to 20 hyperthyroidism patients plus 17 patients who later progressed to ophthalmopathy. The roughly 100 discovery patients were divided at random into training and test sets in a 7:3 ratio. In addition, the study compared T-cell repertoires in thyroid tissue and in blood from five to seven Graves' hyperthyroidism patients. Once sampling was done, hyperthyroidism patients were given methimazole at a starting dose of 30 mg daily, whereas ophthalmopathy patients were given high-dose intravenous methylprednisolone. According to the paper, TCR Vbeta CDR3 sequencing was carried out on 135 peripheral blood samples, which came from 40 to 45 ophthalmopathy, under 80 hyperthyroidism and roughly 17 progressor patients. Results and caveats for the whole study, not just this receptor: Ophthalmopathy was separated from stable hyperthyroidism by a 13 V-J signature model, with over 85% sensitivity and about 81% specificity obtained in cross-validation and 80%/75% obtained in testing. Sample size was not statistically predetermined, and investigators were not blinded to group allocation. In validation, the model predicted progression to ophthalmopathy a median of about 5.9 months before onset, with around 70% sensitivity and 72.22% specificity. Blood samples also contained most of the expanded thyroid clonotypes (frequency above 0.001), which suggests that blood repertoires may reflect thyroid immune responses.

The TCR beta CDR3 regions were amplified from the RNA transcripts. The TCR CDR3 was subjected to a first round of RT-PCR using the HTBI primer set and the Qiagen OneStep RT-PCR kit. The libraries were constructed in a second round of multiplex PCR and then size-selected and purified. The libraries were sequenced on an Illumina HiSeq2000 using paired-end 100 bp reads. Per the source publication's procedure: SOAPnuke was used to process the raw data, throwing out any read that contained adapters or uncalled bases, had a mean Phred below 15, or lacked an exact constant-primer or identifier match. High-quality paired reads were merged with COPE v1.2.5, and unique nucleotide sequences were defined as clonotypes. Clonotypes were aligned to IMGT TRBV, TRBD and TRBJ reference segments using MiTCR v1.1. Analysis was restricted to V-J combinations with a frequency above 0.0001, which covered 99.2% of repertoires. The TCS score was defined as the ratio of F50 (clonal expansion) to E x V (chaos), calculated using BLOSUM62-based TCRdist between CDR3 peptides within each V-J. Welch's t-statistics and random forest reduced several hundred V-J features to 13, which were used in a naive Bayes classifier (R e1071). TCRdb reprocessing: public reads trimmed at Q25 with fastp, clones called with MiXCR, in-frame beta chains kept. Here each entry gathers all rows of one CDR3 protein and keeps the most common genes and DNA. The V and J calls, along with clone size, are taken from TCRdb and not from the paper's own processing. The table for this sample lists under 400,000 distinct CDR3 sequences; roughly 15% of them were counted only once. The ten biggest clones cover 33% of the sample.

The TCR comes from a man in his thirties or forties with Graves' hyperthyroidism. The sequencing sample was made of blood.

The DNA sequence is TGTGCCAGCAGTTACGGGACAGGGGACAATGAGCAGTTCTTC. Its protein product is CASSYGTGDNEQFF. The chain was built from TRBV6-5 and TRBJ2-1, with 10 bases matching TRBD1. Taken from the germline V gene, the CDR1 and CDR2 loops are MNHEY and SVGAGI. The CDR3 runs 14 amino acids, cysteine and phenylalanine included. The CDR3 DNA has 42 bases and is translated from base 1. For this chain, trimming is 2 bases at the V end and 5 bases at the J end, and the number of junction bases without a gene match is 0.